Below, 6 T cell receptor beta chains from the same sample are listed, as sequenced in a study of cytomegalovirus exposure and HLA in healthy donors. Produced via immunoSEQ multiplex PCR; TCRdb's table is partial and in-frame only. This table has under 200,000 clones, 95% to 96% appearing once. Specimen: PBMCs. The receptor set was obtained from a woman aged 18 to 35 in good health and CMV-seronegative.

V gene TRBV7-9 combines with J gene TRBJ1-2; maybe TRBD1 (6 bases). CDR1 and CDR2 (germline): SEHNR, FQNEAQ (reference sequence). The CDR3 has 19 residues. Deletions cut 6 bases from V and 4 bases from J, with 30 bases between. The CDR3 DNA sequence: TGTGCCAGCAGGCGAAACGTCCTTTTGCCAGGGGTTGAAGGCTATGGCTACACCTTC. Protein sequence: CASRRNVLLPGVEGYGYTF.

The rearrangement links TRBV9 to TRBJ1-6; TRBD1 matches at 11 bases. In germline, CDR1 is SGDLS, CDR2 YYNGEE. The CDR3 length is 17 residues. V lost 0 bases and J lost 4; bases outside the gene matches: 3. CDR3 region: CASSVDRDRGYNSPLHF. The CDR3 coding sequence is TGTGCCAGCAGCGTAGATCGGGACAGGGGGTATAATTCACCCCTCCACTTT.

The chain recombines TRBV6-5 with TRBJ2-7; a possible D gene is TRBD1 (6 bases). Germline CDR1 and CDR2: MNHEY and SVGAGI. V was pared by 6 bases and J by 1 base, with 13 bases between. This CDR3 comprises 14 residues. The CDR3 nucleotides are TGTGCCAGCAGCCGGGACACCGTATCCTACGAGCAGTACTTC. It yields the protein CASSRDTVSYEQYF.

The V gene is TRBV2, the J gene TRBJ1-1; 9 bases map to TRBD1. From germline, CDR1 is SNHLY and CDR2 FYNNEI. There are 14 residues in the CDR3. V gave up 7 bases and J gave up 7 bases; unmatched junction bases: 10. The DNA for the CDR3 is TGTGCCAGCACCCTGGTGGGACAGGGTGGTGAAGCTTTCTTT. Translated, it gives CASTLVGQGGEAFF.

The rearrangement links TRBV5-6 to TRBJ2-7; 10 bases match TRBD1. J gave up 1 base and V 7 bases, and 5 bases lay outside the gene matches. The germline V gene has CDR1 SGHDT and CDR2 YYEEEE. The CDR3 runs 14 residues. This chain's CDR3 is CASQRTGGSYEQYF. CDR3 DNA: TGTGCCAGCCAACGGACAGGGGGTTCCTACGAGCAGTACTTC.

The sample holds one count of this clone. The V call is TRBV10-3, the J call TRBJ1-2; D may be TRBD1 (6 bases). V shed 7 bases and J shed 0 bases, with 9 bases lying between them. CDR3 length equals 13 residues. Germline V lookup: CDR1 ENHRY, CDR2 SYGVKD. The CDR3 loop is CAIKGDTNYGYTF. The CDR3 bases are TGTGCCATCAAGGGGGACACTAACTATGGCTACACCTTC.